This entry lists 17 T cell receptor beta chains sequenced from one sample in a study of Graves' ophthalmopathy and Graves' hyperthyroidism. From RNA, the CDR3 regions of TCR beta chains were amplified and sequenced. Second-round multiplex PCR came after a first-round RT-PCR that employed HTBI primers. Using its own MiXCR run on the multiplex PCR reads, TCRdb lists one record per CDR3 protein. The table includes 300,000 to 400,000 distinct CDR3 sequences, around a sixth detected once. The sample taken for sequencing was peripheral blood. All receptors derive from an adult man with Graves' ophthalmopathy.

For this clonotype: One base away lies a much larger clone, so this may be a sequencing read error. This is likely a read error, given that the CDR3 carries no conserved phenylalanine or tryptophan at its end. The chain recombines TRBV6-4 with TRBJ1-5, with D tentatively TRBD1 (5 bases). Germline lookup yields CDR1 MRHNA and CDR2 SNTAGT. The CDR3 covers 14 residues. Trimming shortened V by 5 bases and J by 6 bases, and 14 bases separated the two germline ends. The DNA for the CDR3 is TGTGCCAGCAGTACTCAGGGAGGCAGTCAGCCCCAGCATATT. Encoded protein: CASSTQGGSQPQHI.

This clonotype was seen many times. The chain has TRBV7-6 and TRBJ2-5; 9 positions match TRBD1. V shed 1 base, J shed 3 bases, and the junction held 3 bases outside the gene matches. There are 15 residues in the CDR3. Germline CDR1 and CDR2: SGHVS and FNYEAQ. CDR3 sequence (DNA): TGTGCCAGCAGCTTAGGGCGGACAGGGGAAGAGACCCAGTACTTC. It encodes CASSLGRTGEETQYF.

This clonotype was observed many times. The rearrangement uses TRBV12-3 or TRBV12-4 and TRBJ2-5; no reliable D call. CDR3 length: 14 residues. Trimming left V 4 bases short and J 2 bases short, with 11 bases between. DNA of the CDR3: TGTGCCAGCAGTTCTATCGCCTTACAAGAGACCCAGTACTTC. Translating it yields CASSSIALQETQYF.

This chain uses TRBV27 with TRBJ2-7; unclear D gene. The germline V and J ends were trimmed by 3 bases and 1 base, with 13 bases remaining between them. Per germline, CDR1 MNHEY and CDR2 SMNVEV (reference sequence). CDR3 length: 15 residues. The CDR3: CASSFWSSWSYEQYF. CDR3 nucleotides: TGTGCCAGCAGTTTTTGGTCTAGTTGGTCCTACGAGCAGTACTTC.

The V and J genes are TRBV6-5 and TRBJ2-7; no firm D call. The V end was cut by 2 bases, the J end by 2 bases, with 10 bases between. Germline V gene lookup returns CDR1 MNHEY and CDR2 SVGAGI. The CDR3 spans 14 residues. CDR3 amino acids: CASSYGLLTYEQYF. In DNA, the CDR3 is TGTGCCAGCAGTTACGGCCTTCTGACCTACGAGCAGTACTTC.

This clonotype has at least ten counts. The CDR3 DNA reads as TGCAGTGCACCGGACGGAGGGAGTAACACTGAAGCTTTCTTT. As protein: CSAPDGGSNTEAFF. The J gene is TRBJ1-1, the V gene TRBV20-1; D is unclear. Trimming removed 6 bases from V and 2 bases from J, with 16 bases in between. The CDR3 extends over 14 amino acids. Looked up from germline, CDR1 is DFQATT and CDR2 is SNEGSKA (reference sequence).

The sample holds many counts of this clonotype. The chain employs TRBV29-1 and TRBJ2-7; no clear D. Per the germline V gene, CDR1 is SQVTM and CDR2 is ANQGSEA. V was trimmed by 0 bases and J by 4 bases, leaving 4 bases between them. This CDR3 has 11 amino acids. Written as DNA, the CDR3 is TGCAGCGTTGAAGAGAGGTACGAGCAGTACTTC. This gives the protein CSVEERYEQYF.

The V call is TRBV2, the J call TRBJ1-5; D gene ambiguous. V was pared by 4 bases and J by 2 bases, with 15 bases between. There are 16 residues in the CDR3. Germline V gene sequence: CDR1 SNHLY, CDR2 FYNNEI. The chain's CDR3 is CASSAFLGLGNQPQHF. The DNA of the CDR3 is TGTGCCAGCAGTGCGTTTCTAGGGTTAGGCAATCAGCCCCAGCATTTT.

This clonotype has a count of ten or more. V gene TRBV20-1 combines with J gene TRBJ1-1; D is undetermined. Trimming took off 3 bases at V and 11 bases at J, with 13 bases between the two ends. Per the germline V gene, CDR1 is DFQATT and CDR2 is SNEGSKA (reference sequence). The CDR3 is made up of 11 amino acids. CDR3 sequence reads: CSASEPPRAFF. CDR3 nucleotides: TGCAGTGCTAGTGAGCCCCCACGGGCTTTCTTT.

This clonotype was counted at least ten times. The J gene is TRBJ2-7, the V gene TRBV12-3 or TRBV12-4; no firm D call. The CDR3 has 12 residues. V lost 3 bases, J lost 6 bases, and 9 bases lay in between. CDR3 nucleotide sequence: TGTGCCAGCAGTTTGGCACTGCTCGAGCAGTACTTC. Its protein is CASSLALLEQYF.

This clonotype was found many times. The chain uses TRBV10-3 and TRBJ1-3; no definite D call. CDR1 and CDR2 (germline): ENHRY, SYGVKD. The CDR3 is made up of 14 amino acids. The V and J ends lost 0 bases and 4 bases respectively, with 7 bases between them. CDR3 coding DNA: TGTGCCATCAGTGAGTCGGGAAGGGGAAACACCATATATTTT. It is translated as CAISESGRGNTIYF.

This clonotype occurred many times. The V call is TRBV12-3 or TRBV12-4, the J call TRBJ1-6; D not resolved. The CDR3 runs 14 residues. With 4 bases removed from V and 7 bases from J, the gap between germline ends came to 11 bases. The CDR3: CASSWTKSNSPLHF. In DNA form, the CDR3 reads TGTGCCAGCAGTTGGACGAAGTCCAATTCACCCCTCCACTTT.

This clonotype showed up many times. The gene calls are TRBV12-3 or TRBV12-4 and TRBJ2-5; D possibly uses TRBD1 or TRBD2 (6 bases each). V was clipped by 3 bases and J by 5 bases, with 13 bases between them. The CDR3 extends over 14 amino acids. The chain's CDR3 is CASSFGGRAETQYF. For the CDR3, the DNA is TGTGCCAGCAGTTTTGGGGGGCGAGCGGAGACCCAGTACTTC.

The gene calls are TRBV28 and TRBJ2-4; TRBD1 matches at 8 bases. V lost 5 bases to trimming and J lost 11 bases; unmatched junction nucleotides: 11. In germline, CDR1 is MDHEN, CDR2 SYDVKM. The CDR3 totals 14 residues. The DNA for the CDR3 is TGTGCCAGCAGTATACTCGAAGACAGGGGCGTTCAGTACTTC. Residues: CASSILEDRGVQYF.

This clonotype was seen only a few times. This chain joins TRBV30 and TRBJ1-2; D not certain. CDR1 is GTSNPN and CDR2 is SVGIG in the germline V gene (reference sequence). The V and J ends lost 5 bases and 2 bases respectively, with 15 bases between them. This CDR3 has 14 residues. The CDR3 protein is CAWGPGVENYGYTF. In nucleotides, the CDR3 is TGTGCCTGGGGGCCCGGGGTCGAGAACTATGGCTACACCTTC.

This clonotype appeared a single time. The chain employs TRBV7-9 and TRBJ1-1; D is unresolved. This CDR3 contains 14 residues. Germline V gene sequence: CDR1 SEHNR, CDR2 FQNEAQ (reference sequence). Trimming cost V 5 bases and J 1 base, with 11 bases left between them. CDR3 sequence (DNA): TGTGCCAGCAGCCCCCTAGGGTCGAACACTGAAGCTTTCTTT. Amino acid sequence: CASSPLGSNTEAFF.

Note on this clonotype: At one boundary the junction diverges from the germline segment, which might be a read error. The V and J genes are TRBV5-1 and TRBJ2-5; TRBD2 matches 12 bases. Per the germline V gene, CDR1 is SGHRS and CDR2 is YFSETQ. CDR3 length: 15 residues. DNA for the CDR3: TGCGTCAGCAGCCCAAGACTAGCGGGAGAGGGGACCCAGTACTTC. Its translation: CVSSPRLAGEGTQYF. The variable domain in full, with the rest retrieved from reference TRBV5-1 and TRBJ2-5, is KAGVTQTPRYLIKTRGQQVTLSCSPISGHRSVSWYQQTPGQGLQFLFEYFSETQRNKGNFPGRFSGRQFSNSRSEMNVSTLELGDSALYLCVSSPRLAGEGTQYFGPGTRLLVL.